This TCR beta chain was sequenced in a study of OX40 agonist ivuxolimab in advanced cancers. Overall study: Recorded diagnoses for dose-escalation patients were hepatocellular carcinoma, melanoma, renal cell or head and neck cancer. Of mixed ages from about 23 to 85 and averaging roughly 66 years, the group was over 80% male. Findings and limits, study-wide: Which antigen the expanded peripheral T cells recognized is unknown.

Blood got drawn at baseline, again on cycle 4 day 1, and then on cycle 7 day 1. In the case of this clone: Its antigen remains unknown.

Assay used: immunoSEQ multiplex PCR; TCRdb lists only in-frame clones, some missing. Counted here are 98,000 or so clones, around 93% occurring once; the ten biggest clones make up over 0.6%. V lost 5 bases and J 4 bases, leaving 17 bases between the germline ends. This CDR3 spans 16 amino acids. Germline CDR1 is SGHTA and CDR2 is FQGTGA. This clonotype was sampled from an adult with an advanced solid tumor such as melanoma, head and neck, liver or kidney cancer. Sequencing used CD4+ or CD8+ T cells sorted from blood, obtained in a trial of the OX40 agonist ivuxolimab. The rearrangement links TRBV7-3 to TRBJ2-2; perhaps TRBD1 as D (6 bases). Written as DNA, the CDR3 is TGTGCCAGCAGCCGACGGACCGGGACAACCACCGGGGAGCTGTTTTTT. It codes for CASSRRTGTTTGELFF.